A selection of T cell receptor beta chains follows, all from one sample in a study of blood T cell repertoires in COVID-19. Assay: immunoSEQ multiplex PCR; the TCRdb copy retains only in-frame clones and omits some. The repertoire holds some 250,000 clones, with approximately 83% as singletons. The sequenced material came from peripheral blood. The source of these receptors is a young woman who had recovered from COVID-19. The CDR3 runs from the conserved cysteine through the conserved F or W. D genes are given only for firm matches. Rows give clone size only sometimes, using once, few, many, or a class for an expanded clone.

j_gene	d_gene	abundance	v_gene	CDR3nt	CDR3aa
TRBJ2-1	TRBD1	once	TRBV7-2	TGTGCCAGCGGGCAGGGGGTTGAGCAGTTCTTC	CASGQGVEQFF
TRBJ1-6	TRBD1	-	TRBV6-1	TGTGCCAGCAGTGAAGCGCGATGGAACAGGGGGTCCTATAATTCACCCCTCCACTTT	CASSEARWNRGSYNSPLHF
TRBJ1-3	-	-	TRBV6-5	TGTGCCAGCAGTTACCGGAGCTCTGGAAACACCATATATTTT	CASSYRSSGNTIYF
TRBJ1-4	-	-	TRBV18	TGTGCCAGCTCACCACAACCCAGGGGCACTAATGAAAAACTGTTTTTT	CASSPQPRGTNEKLFF
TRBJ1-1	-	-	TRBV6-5	TGTGCCAGCAGCGCCCTAGACAGGCGAACTGAAGCTTTCTTT	CASSALDRRTEAFF
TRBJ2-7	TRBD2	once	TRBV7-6	TGTGCCAGCAGCTTAGCAGTCTCGGGGGGGACCTACGAGCAGTACTTC	CASSLAVSGGTYEQYF
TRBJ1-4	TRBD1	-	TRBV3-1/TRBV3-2	TGTGCCAGCAGCCTCAGGGGGCGGTATGAAAAACTGTTTTTT	CASSLRGRYEKLFF
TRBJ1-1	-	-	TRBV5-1	TGCGCCAGCAGCAATGGTGAGGGAAGGAAACCTGAAGCTTTCTTT	CASSNGEGRKPEAFF
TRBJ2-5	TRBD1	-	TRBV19	TGTGCCAGTAGTACCATCGGGACAGGGAGCCACCAAGAGACCCAGTACTTC	CASSTIGTGSHQETQYF
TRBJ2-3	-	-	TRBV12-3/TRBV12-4	TGTGCCAGCGGACAGTATACCACAGATACGCAGTATTTT	CASGQYTTDTQYF
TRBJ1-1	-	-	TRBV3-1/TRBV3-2	TGTGCCAGCACCACCCGGGGGGACACTGAAGCTTTCTTT	CASTTRGDTEAFF
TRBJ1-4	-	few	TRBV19	TGTGCCAGTAGTACGAGCCTTAATGAAAAACTGTTTTTT	CASSTSLNEKLFF
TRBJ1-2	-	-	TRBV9	TGTGCCAGCAGCGGGGACTTGGGGGAAAACTATGGCTACACCTTC	CASSGDLGENYGYTF
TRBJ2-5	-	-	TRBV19	TGTGCCAGTAGTTACAGGGAATGGGAGACCCAGTACTTC	CASSYREWETQYF
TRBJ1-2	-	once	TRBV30	TGTGCCTGGACCTTCGGGGGATCTAACTATGGCTACACCTTC	CAWTFGGSNYGYTF
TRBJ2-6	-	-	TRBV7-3	TGTGCCAGCAGCTTATTGGGCCCGAGCTCTGGGGCCAACGTCCTGACTTTC	CASSLLGPSSGANVLTF
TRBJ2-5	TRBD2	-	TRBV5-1	TGCGCCAGCAGCGGGACTAGCGTAGAGACCCAGTACTTC	CASSGTSVETQYF